These 25 T cell receptor beta chains were sequenced from one sample in a study of cytomegalovirus exposure and HLA in healthy donors. The PCR employed 60 Vbeta primers together with 13 Jbeta primers. Clones were read by immunoSEQ multiplex PCR, and TCRdb kept only the in-frame ones, dropping some. The sample shows approximately 170,000 clones, about 80% of them seen only once. The sample taken for sequencing was PBMCs. Receptor source: a man in his forties or fifties in good health and CMV-seronegative.

The genes are TRBV27 and TRBJ1-1; TRBD1 matches 10 bases. V was pared by 5 bases and J by 3 bases, with 6 bases of the junction left unmatched. The CDR3 is 15 residues long. Germline V gene sequence: CDR1 MNHEY, CDR2 SMNVEV (reference sequence). CDR3 DNA: TGTGCCAGCAGTGAGGGGACAGGGGCGGACACTGAAGCTTTCTTT. Translation gives CASSEGTGADTEAFF.

This clone was seen a handful of times. The rearrangement joins TRBV18 to TRBJ2-2, with 13 nucleotides matching TRBD2. V gave up 4 bases and J gave up 1 base; unmatched junction bases: 3. Germline values: CDR1 KGHSH, CDR2 LQKENI. This CDR3 has 17 residues. The CDR3 region is CASSRGLAGLNTGELFF. CDR3 nucleotide sequence: TGTGCCAGCTCACGGGGACTAGCGGGATTGAACACCGGGGAGCTGTTTTTT.

The chain joins TRBV10-3 to TRBJ2-5; 9 bases match TRBD1. V trimming: 3 bases; J trimming: 5 bases; junction bases outside the gene matches: 13. CDR3 size: 17 residues. Looked up from germline, CDR1 is ENHRY and CDR2 is SYGVKD. This CDR3 is CAISDPEGQGSFETQYF. CDR3 DNA sequence: TGTGCCATCAGTGACCCAGAGGGACAGGGTAGTTTTGAGACCCAGTACTTC.

The chain has TRBV15 and TRBJ1-3; D unresolved. The CDR3 covers 15 residues. Trimming took off 0 bases at V and 0 bases at J, with 6 bases between the two ends. Germline V gene lookup returns CDR1 LNHNV and CDR2 YYDKDF (reference sequence). CDR3 nucleotide sequence: TGTGCCACCAGCAGAGAAGCAAACTCTGGAAACACCATATATTTT. It is translated as CATSREANSGNTIYF.

V gene TRBV21-1 combines with J gene TRBJ2-3; TRBD2 is taken as the D call from the table, unchecked against the DNA. TRBV21-1 is listed as a pseudogene. The CDR3 is 19 residues long. CDR3 loop: CASSKYPIYQTSCTDTQYF. CDR3 bases: TGTGCCAGCAGCAAATACCCAATATACCAGACTAGCTGCACAGATACGCAGTATTTT.

The DNA for the CDR3 is TGTGCCAGCAGCCGGCAGGGGGCGGATCAGCCCCAGCATTTT. This sequence encodes CASSRQGADQPQHF. This chain joins TRBV9 and TRBJ1-5; 8 bases map to TRBD1. After removal of 4 bases from V and 5 bases from J, the junction contained 5 bases not matched to a gene. The germline V gene encodes CDR1 SGDLS and CDR2 YYNGEE. The CDR3 is 14 amino acids.

This chain uses TRBV2 with TRBJ2-7; D gene ambiguous. The germline gives CDR1 SNHLY, CDR2 FYNNEI. CDR3 length equals 12 residues. V was pared by 6 bases and J by 3 bases, with 9 bases between. The CDR3 sequence: CASSYYNYEQYF. For the CDR3, the DNA is TGTGCCAGCAGCTACTATAACTACGAGCAGTACTTC.

J is TRBJ1-5 and V is TRBV6-7; the match to TRBD1 covers 7 bases. TRBV6-7 is an ORF for which the function is uncertain. The CDR3 runs 14 residues. The trim removed 6 bases at V and 2 bases at J, leaving 4 bases unmatched. CDR3 nucleotide sequence: TGTGCCAGCAGACCTGACAGGGGCAATCAGCCCCAGCATTTT. Encoded protein: CASRPDRGNQPQHF.

This rearrangement joins TRBV9 to TRBJ2-3; 10 nucleotides line up with TRBD2. Germline V gene data show CDR1 as SGDLS and CDR2 as YYNGEE. The CDR3 covers 14 residues. V lost 7 bases to trimming and J lost 1 base; unmatched junction nucleotides: 3. CDR3 in DNA: TGTGCCAGCGGGCTAGCGGGAGGCACAGATACGCAGTATTTT. It translates to CASGLAGGTDTQYF.

Turning to this clone: One end of the junction fails to match germline, which may point to a read error. The rearrangement links TRBV7-9 to TRBJ1-3, with D possibly being TRBD1 (5 bases). The CDR3 contains 13 residues. Germline CDR1 is SEHNR and CDR2 is FQNEAQ (reference sequence). CDR3 bases: TGTTCCAGCAGCTTAGGGGTCGGGAACACCATATATTTT. Protein: CSSSLGVGNTIYF.

This clone was seen a single time. The rearrangement joins TRBV19 to TRBJ2-2; D might be TRBD1 (6 bases). Trimming cost V 5 bases and J 1 base, with 14 bases left between them. The CDR3 covers 16 residues. Looked up from germline, CDR1 is LNHDA and CDR2 is SQIVND (reference sequence). The CDR3 DNA reads TGTGCCAGTAGTCCATTCCTGGGACAGAACACCGGGGAGCTGTTTTTT. As protein: CASSPFLGQNTGELFF.

The rearrangement links TRBV7-9 to TRBJ2-5; D not resolved. Trimming removed 5 bases from V and 3 bases from J, with 10 bases in between. The CDR3 spans 13 residues. Germline V gives CDR1 SEHNR, CDR2 FQNEAQ (reference sequence). The CDR3 DNA is TGTGCCAGCAGCCCCGAACTAAAAGAGACCCAGTACTTC. Encoded protein: CASSPELKETQYF.

V usage is TRBV2 and J usage is TRBJ2-1; D is uncertain. From germline, CDR1 is SNHLY and CDR2 FYNNEI. Trimming stripped 3 bases from V and 3 bases from J, with 9 bases between. The CDR3 covers 14 residues. In DNA, the CDR3 is TGTGCCAGCAGTGACCAAACCGGCTACAATGAGCAGTTCTTC. Amino acids: CASSDQTGYNEQFF.

About this clone itself: Other nucleotide sequences in the sample specify the same CDR3. The J gene is TRBJ1-1, the V gene TRBV29-1; 7 bases are a match to TRBD1. V was clipped by 4 bases and J by 2 bases; unmatched bases: 1. Germline V CDR1 and CDR2: SQVTM, ANQGSEA. The CDR3 is 12 amino acids. The CDR3 here is CSVGQGNTEAFF. In DNA, the CDR3 is TGCAGCGTTGGACAGGGAAACACTGAAGCTTTCTTT. Drawing the rest from reference TRBV29-1 and TRBJ1-1, the complete variable domain is SAVISQKPSRDICQRGTSLTIQCQVDSQVTMMFWYRQQPGQSLTLIATANQGSEATYESGFVIDKFPISRPNLTFSTLTVSNMSPEDSSIYLCSVGQGNTEAFFGQGTRLTVV.

The chain recombines TRBV15 with TRBJ2-3; TRBD2 is a possible D gene (5 bases). CDR3 length equals 15 residues. The germline V gene encodes CDR1 LNHNV and CDR2 YYDKDF (reference sequence). Trimming took 3 bases from V and 0 from J, leaving 10 bases between them. CDR3 sequence (DNA): TGTGCCACCAGCAGCGACCGGACTAGCACAGATACGCAGTATTTT. Its translation is CATSSDRTSTDTQYF.

This chain connects TRBV7-3 to TRBJ2-7, with TRBD2 matching 11 bases. This CDR3 is 15 amino acids long. From germline, CDR1 is SGHTA and CDR2 FQGTGA. Losses at the gene ends were 3 bases for V and 6 bases for J; bases not matched to a gene: 7. The CDR3 coding sequence is TGTGCCAGCAGCTTTAGCGGGAGGGCCCTTTGCGAGCAGTACTTC. As protein: CASSFSGRALCEQYF.

The genes are TRBV30 and TRBJ1-2; D may be TRBD1 (6 bases). The germline V and J ends were trimmed by 1 base and 4 bases, with 13 bases remaining between them. The CDR3 extends over 14 amino acids. Looked up from germline, CDR1 is GTSNPN and CDR2 is SVGIG (reference sequence). CDR3 sequence reads: CAWSDQGGGYGYTF. The CDR3 nucleotides read TGTGCCTGGAGTGATCAAGGGGGGGGCTATGGCTACACCTTC.

This sequence joins TRBV28 and TRBJ2-7; 11 nucleotides match TRBD2. V shed 5 bases, J shed 2 bases, and the junction held 5 bases outside the gene matches. This CDR3 contains 15 residues. CDR1 and CDR2 (germline): MDHEN, SYDVKM. The CDR3 region has the DNA TGTGCCAGCAGTACAATAGCGGGAGGGACCTACGAGCAGTACTTC. Translated, it gives CASSTIAGGTYEQYF.

This clone appeared a few times. V usage is TRBV6-1 and J usage is TRBJ2-1, with a weak D call TRBD1 (6 bases). The V and J ends lost 7 bases and 6 bases respectively, with 10 bases between them. Germline CDR1 reads MNHNS; CDR2 reads SASEGT. The CDR3 totals 12 residues. CDR3 nucleotide sequence: TGTGCCAGCAACTTCAGGGGCAATGAGCAGTTCTTC. The encoded protein is CASNFRGNEQFF.

The chain uses TRBV29-1 and TRBJ2-1, with a tentative D call TRBD1 (5 bases). V shed 0 bases and J shed 8 bases, with 14 bases lying between them. Looked up from germline, CDR1 is SQVTM and CDR2 is ANQGSEA. The CDR3 has 14 amino acids. The CDR3 DNA reads TGCAGCGTTGAAGAAAGGGTTCCAGGGCATGAGCAGTTCTTC. Its translation is CSVEERVPGHEQFF.

The chain joins TRBV29-1 to TRBJ2-2; possibly TRBD1 for D (6 bases). From germline, CDR1 is SQVTM and CDR2 ANQGSEA. V lost 7 bases and J 3 bases, leaving 12 bases between the germline ends. The length of the CDR3 is 13 residues. The CDR3 DNA reads as TGCAGCGGGAGGCGGACAGACACCGGGGAGCTGTTTTTT. Residues: CSGRRTDTGELFF.

This chain uses TRBV28 with TRBJ1-5; the match to TRBD1 covers 7 bases. With V trimmed by 1 base and J by 1 base, 19 bases remained unmatched. Per germline, CDR1 MDHEN and CDR2 SYDVKM. The CDR3 length is 21 residues. In DNA form, the CDR3 reads TGTGCCAGCAGTTTATTAAAAAGGCGGGGACAGCCGTTTTTAAGCAATCAGCCCCAGCATTTT. Its translation is CASSLLKRRGQPFLSNQPQHF.

The chain carries TRBV9 and TRBJ1-2, with D tentatively TRBD1 (6 bases). Germline CDR1 and CDR2: SGDLS and YYNGEE. The CDR3 is made up of 11 amino acids. Between the trimmed V and J ends, which lost 4 bases and 8 bases, there was a span of 9 bases. Here the CDR3 reads CASSTGSGYTF. The CDR3 DNA reads as TGTGCCAGCAGCACAGGGTCCGGCTACACCTTC.

This clone has only one observation. The chain carries TRBV27 and TRBJ1-4; no clear D gene. CDR1 MNHEY and CDR2 SMNVEV come from the germline V gene (reference sequence). Between the trimmed V and J ends, which lost 3 bases and 4 bases, there was a span of 15 bases. The CDR3 has 16 residues. In nucleotides, the CDR3 is TGTGCCAGCAGTTTTCTTTCGGAATCGGGTAATGAAAAACTGTTTTTT. It codes for CASSFLSESGNEKLFF.

V and J are TRBV27 and TRBJ2-6, with 8 bases that match TRBD1. The CDR3 has 17 residues. The junction had 5 bases not matched to a gene; V was cut back by 4 bases and J by 0 bases. Germline-derived CDR1 and CDR2 are MNHEY and SMNVEV (reference sequence). The CDR3 DNA follows: TGTGCCAGCAGTTCCCAGGGGGCTCTCTCTGGGGCCAACGTCCTGACTTTC. It translates to CASSSQGALSGANVLTF.